This T cell receptor beta chain was documented in a study of beta chain features in type 1 diabetes. Germline CDR1 SGHNT, CDR2 YYREEE (reference sequence). Losses at the gene ends were 2 bases for V and 2 bases for J; bases not matched to a gene: 1. This CDR3 has 15 residues. As every portion of the isolated RNA was reverse transcribed, the sequencing read expressed TCRB transcripts. Clones were sequenced by immunoSEQ multiplex PCR, and TCRdb holds only the in-frame ones, with some missing. The data show roughly 500,000 clones, with approximately 28% seen just once and almost 0.065% held by the top ten.

Sequencing was carried out using naive CD4+ T cells from blood. This sequence was found in a man aged 18 to 30 in good health. The gene calls are TRBV5-4 and TRBJ2-1, with 10 bases that match TRBD2. CDR3 nucleotides: TGTGCCAGCAGCTTTACTAGCGGGACCTACAATGAGCAGTTCTTC. Translated, it gives CASSFTSGTYNEQFF.